This T cell receptor (beta chain) emerged from a study of blood T cell repertoires in COVID-19. In the source study's methods: Estimated nucleated cell counts came from reference gene primer amplification. Here immunoSEQ multiplex PCR was the method, and the copy in TCRdb shows in-frame clones only, minus some. The DNA gave D and trimming, while V, J and clone size come from that table. In the table there are around 70,000 clones, about three quarters of which are singletons. V was pared by 1 base and J by 5 bases, with 11 bases between. Germline V gives CDR1 SEHNR, CDR2 FQNEAQ (reference sequence). The CDR3 runs 14 residues. This clone was detected only a few times.

The sequence was obtained from a human donor in a cohort sampled during active COVID-19. Sequencing was done on a sample of peripheral blood. This chain joins TRBV7-9 and TRBJ2-5; the D gene is possibly TRBD2 (6 bases). CDR3 sequence reads: CASSLGLVSETQYF. The CDR3, as DNA: TGTGCCAGCAGCTTAGGACTAGTGAGTGAGACCCAGTACTTC.